A single sample gave rise to the 27 T cell receptor beta chains below, sequenced in a study of blood T cell repertoires in COVID-19. The repertoire was sequenced with immunoSEQ multiplex PCR; TCRdb's copy has only in-frame clones and lacks some. The sample includes just over 300,000 clones, 80% to 90% of them seen just once. Sequencing was carried out using PBMCs or T cells enriched from blood (not recorded which). These receptors were taken from a man aged 25 to 45 who had recovered from COVID-19.

V and J are TRBV3-1 (or the pseudogene TRBV3-2) and TRBJ2-7; weak D call: TRBD2 (6 bases). Trimming shortened V by 0 bases and J by 9 bases, and 15 bases separated the two germline ends. This CDR3 spans 14 amino acids. The germline V gene has CDR1 LGHDT and CDR2 YNNKEL (reference sequence). CDR3 protein: CASSQDLAGNGQYF. Here the CDR3 DNA reads TGTGCCAGCAGCCAAGATCTTGCGGGGAACGGGCAGTACTTC.

V gene TRBV9 combines with J gene TRBJ2-1; unclear D gene. Germline V lookup: CDR1 SGDLS, CDR2 YYNGEE. This CDR3 is built from 14 residues. Trimming cost V 2 bases and J 7 bases, with 13 bases left between them. CDR3 in amino acids: CASSVSSPWNEQFF. The CDR3 nucleotides are TGTGCCAGCAGCGTGTCAAGCCCCTGGAATGAGCAGTTCTTC.

The rearrangement uses TRBV10-1 and TRBJ1-3; weak D call: TRBD1 (5 bases). Germline loops: CDR1 WNHNN, CDR2 SYGVQD (reference sequence). V lost 4 bases and J lost 0, with 7 bases in between. The CDR3 consists of 14 residues. The CDR3 DNA is TGCGCCAGCAGTGGACAGCACTCTGGAAACACCATATATTTT. Protein product: CASSGQHSGNTIYF.

The rearrangement uses TRBV10-1 and TRBJ1-6, with D uncertain. This CDR3 region has 17 residues. Germline V gene lookup returns CDR1 WNHNN and CDR2 SYGVQD (reference sequence). V dropped 11 bases and J dropped 0 bases, with 20 bases sitting between them. DNA for the CDR3: TGCGCCGGATGCCGCGGCGCGTTCGTCTCCTATAATTCACCCCTCCACTTT. Translated: CAGCRGAFVSYNSPLHF.

The chain combines TRBV18 with TRBJ2-5; 7 bases fit TRBD1. The CDR3 extends over 14 amino acids. From germline, CDR1 is KGHSH and CDR2 LQKENI. V was pared by 1 base and J by 10 bases, with 9 bases of the junction left unmatched. The CDR3 spells CASSPLHRQGDQYF. As DNA, the CDR3 is TGTGCCAGCTCACCACTACACCGCCAGGGGGACCAGTACTTC.

The CDR3 DNA reads as TGTGCCAGCAGCGGCGACAGGGGGCTGGAGGCTGAAGCTTTCTTT. It translates to CASSGDRGLEAEAFF. The chain carries TRBV5-5 and TRBJ1-1; TRBD1 agrees at 10 bases. With 4 bases clipped from V and 6 bases from J, the junction kept 9 bases outside the gene matches. Germline CDR1 is SGHKS and CDR2 is YYEKEE (reference sequence). This CDR3 spans 15 amino acids.

The chain carries TRBV7-9 and TRBJ2-3; a weak D match, TRBD2 (5 bases). Trimming removed 5 bases at V and 4 bases at J, with 16 bases between. Germline lookup yields CDR1 SEHNR and CDR2 FQNEAQ (reference sequence). This CDR3 is built from 15 residues. For the CDR3, the DNA is TGTGCCAGCAGCGTAGACCGATCGAGGGCAGATACGCAGTATTTT. Translated: CASSVDRSRADTQYF.

In this sample, this clone turned up once. This sequence joins TRBV6-5 and TRBJ2-1; D not resolved. The ends were cut back, 10 bases at V and 8 bases at J, with 12 bases in the middle. This CDR3 has 11 amino acids. Germline V gene lookup returns CDR1 MNHEY and CDR2 SVGAGI. The CDR3 region has the DNA TGTGCCACCCTACGTTCACATGAGCAGTTCTTC. This codes for CATLRSHEQFF.

The chain combines TRBV19 with TRBJ1-5; a possible D gene is TRBD1 (5 bases). The germline V gene has CDR1 LNHDA and CDR2 SQIVND (reference sequence). V lost 3 bases to trimming and J lost 7 bases, with 7 bases between them. CDR3 length: 12 amino acids. The CDR3 region is CASSIWGQPQHF. In nucleotides, the CDR3 is TGTGCCAGTAGTATCTGGGGCCAGCCCCAGCATTTT.

This clone was observed a single time. The rearrangement joins TRBV19 to TRBJ1-1; weak D call: TRBD1 (5 bases). Germline loops: CDR1 LNHDA, CDR2 SQIVND (reference sequence). With 1 base removed from V and 6 bases from J, the gap between germline ends came to 27 bases. This CDR3 spans 19 amino acids. The CDR3: CASSIGRAGGVKRNAEAFF. The DNA for the CDR3 is TGTGCCAGTAGTATAGGAAGGGCCGGAGGGGTCAAACGCAACGCTGAAGCTTTCTTT. The entire variable domain, with the rest obtained from reference TRBV19 and TRBJ1-1, is as follows: DGGITQSPKYLFRKEGQNVTLSCEQNLNHDAMYWYRQDPGQGLRLIYYSQIVNDFQKGDIAEGYSVSREKKESFPLTVTSAQKNPTAFYLCASSIGRAGGVKRNAEAFFGQGTRLTVV.

J is TRBJ1-6 and V is TRBV30, with 11 bases lining up with TRBD1. The CDR3 loop spans 17 amino acids. V dropped 3 bases and J dropped 5; count of bases not matched to a gene: 9. Germline CDR1 and CDR2: GTSNPN and SVGIG (reference sequence). CDR3 amino acids: CAWSPGTGGGHNSPLHF. The CDR3 DNA is TGTGCCTGGAGCCCCGGGACAGGGGGTGGTCATAATTCACCCCTCCACTTT.

The chain couples TRBV19 to TRBJ1-5; TRBD1 matches 10 bases. The V and J ends lost 0 bases and 2 bases, in that order; junction bases with no gene match: 4. The CDR3 loop spans 17 amino acids. CDR1 LNHDA and CDR2 SQIVND come from the germline V gene (reference sequence). The CDR3 spells CASSIEGQGYGNQPQHF. The DNA of the CDR3 is TGTGCCAGTAGTATAGAGGGACAGGGGTATGGCAATCAGCCCCAGCATTTT.

This sequence joins TRBV11-3 and TRBJ2-7, with TRBD1 as a possible D gene (7 bases). Trimming took 11 bases from V and 5 from J, leaving 28 bases between them. The length of the CDR3 is 16 residues. The germline V gene encodes CDR1 SGHNT and CDR2 YENEEA. The CDR3 reads CALHLGAGQRIDEQYF. CDR3 bases: TGTGCCCTTCACCTAGGGGCGGGACAGCGCATCGACGAGCAGTACTTC. Filled out from reference TRBV11-3 and TRBJ2-7, the complete variable domain reads EAGVVQSPRYKIIEKKQPVAFWCNPISGHNTLYWYLQNLGQGPELLIRYENEEAVDDSQLPKDRFSAERLKGVDSTLKIQPAELGDSAVYLCALHLGAGQRIDEQYFGPGTRLTVT.

This chain joins TRBV2 and TRBJ1-2, with a possible D match to TRBD1 (6 bases). Per the germline V gene, CDR1 is SNHLY and CDR2 is FYNNEI. This CDR3 contains 12 residues. V was shortened by 6 bases and J by 8 bases, with 13 bases between the two germline ends. The CDR3 spells CASSEQGGGYTF. The CDR3 nucleotides are TGTGCCAGCAGCGAACAGGGCGGCGGCTACACCTTC.

Only a few counts were recorded for this clone. This chain uses TRBV7-9 with TRBJ1-1, with D perhaps TRBD1 (6 bases). Looked up from germline, CDR1 is SEHNR and CDR2 is FQNEAQ (reference sequence). V shed 5 bases and J shed 4 bases, with 17 bases lying between them. There are 15 residues in the CDR3. The CDR3 spells CASSAQRGGPTEAFF. The CDR3 DNA sequence: TGTGCCAGCAGCGCCCAGCGTGGGGGCCCCACTGAAGCTTTCTTT.

V is TRBV27 and J is TRBJ1-3, with 8 bases matching TRBD1. Germline V gene data show CDR1 as MNHEY and CDR2 as SMNVEV (reference sequence). This CDR3 region has 15 residues. With V trimmed by 4 bases and J by 4 bases, 6 bases remained unmatched. The CDR3 DNA sequence: TGTGCCAGCAGTTACGGACAGGGAGGAGGAAACACCATATATTTT. Its protein is CASSYGQGGGNTIYF.

This clone showed up just a few times. V gene TRBV11-2 combines with J gene TRBJ2-3; 13 bases map to TRBD2. The CDR3 length is 18 residues. CDR1 SGHAT and CDR2 FQNNGV come from the germline V gene. Trimming removed 6 bases from V and 2 bases from J; junction bases left unmatched: 11. CDR3 region: CASSFMVLAGGTTDTQYF. The CDR3 DNA reads TGTGCCAGCAGTTTCATGGTACTAGCGGGGGGGACCACAGATACGCAGTATTTT.

This chain joins TRBV27 and TRBJ1-1; maybe TRBD1 (6 bases). The ends were cut back, 7 bases at V and 1 base at J, with 13 bases in the middle. Germline-derived CDR1 and CDR2 are MNHEY and SMNVEV (reference sequence). The CDR3 totals 14 residues. Here the CDR3 reads CASNTGQKNTEAFF. DNA of the CDR3: TGTGCCAGCAATACGGGACAAAAGAACACTGAAGCTTTCTTT.

The chain uses TRBV12-3 or TRBV12-4 and TRBJ1-6; weak D call: TRBD1 (5 bases). With 5 bases removed from V and 19 bases from J, the gap between germline ends came to 21 bases. This CDR3 comprises 13 residues. In nucleotides, the CDR3 is TGTGCCAGCAGTACCTACACCGGGGACTCCCCGCACTTT. Its translation: CASSTYTGDSPHF.

The chain recombines TRBV18 with TRBJ2-7; unclear D gene. Germline CDR1 reads KGHSH; CDR2 reads LQKENI. The CDR3 is made up of 13 amino acids. Trimming pared 6 bases from V and 2 bases from J, leaving 11 bases between. CDR3: CASSPLGPYEQYF. The DNA of the CDR3 is TGTGCCAGCTCGCCCCTTGGCCCCTACGAGCAGTACTTC.

This chain uses TRBV5-5 with TRBJ2-7, with D perhaps TRBD1 (6 bases). From germline, CDR1 is SGHKS and CDR2 YYEKEE (reference sequence). The V end was cut by 2 bases, the J end by 0 bases, with 12 bases between. This CDR3 contains 15 residues. The chain's CDR3 is CASSFTGTNSYEQYF. For the CDR3, the DNA is TGTGCCAGCAGCTTTACCGGGACAAACTCCTACGAGCAGTACTTC.

This chain connects TRBV7-8 to TRBJ1-1; perhaps TRBD1 as D (5 bases). The germline V and J ends were trimmed by 5 bases and 2 bases, with 15 bases remaining between them. The germline CDR1 and CDR2 sequences are SGHVS and FQNEAQ. The CDR3 has 15 residues. The CDR3 DNA sequence: TGTGCCAGCAGCCATGGGAGGGACTTCAACACTGAAGCTTTCTTT. This codes for CASSHGRDFNTEAFF.

The chain couples TRBV7-9 to TRBJ2-5; maybe TRBD1 (5 bases). The CDR3 totals 13 residues. Trimming pared 11 bases from V and 4 bases from J, leaving 17 bases between. The V gene's germline CDR1 is SEHNR and CDR2 FQNEAQ (reference sequence). The CDR3 nucleotides read TGTGCCGGCCAGACAGACTGGGGAGAGACCCAGTACTTC. Translating gives CAGQTDWGETQYF.

The chain combines TRBV29-1 with TRBJ1-1, with D perhaps matching TRBD1 (6 bases). The CDR3 is made up of 14 amino acids. With 6 bases removed from V and 2 bases from J, the gap between germline ends came to 16 bases. Germline CDR1 and CDR2: SQVTM and ANQGSEA. The CDR3 DNA follows: TGCAGCGTAGAAAAAGGGGGAATTAACACTGAAGCTTTCTTT. The encoded protein is CSVEKGGINTEAFF.

The chain joins TRBV11-3 to TRBJ2-5, with TRBD1 matching over 9 bases. Trimming cost V 4 bases and J 5 bases; bases outside gene matches: 11. The CDR3 loop spans 16 amino acids. CDR1 is SGHNT, CDR2 YENEEA, per germline. The DNA of the CDR3 is TGTGCCAGCAGCTCCTCCTTCACAGGGGGCAGGGAGACCCAGTACTTC. Translation: CASSSSFTGGRETQYF.

This clone was detected only once. The chain uses TRBV9 and TRBJ1-2, with 7 bases aligning to TRBD1. CDR3 length: 15 residues. The V segment lost 4 bases and the J segment 0 bases; nucleotides outside the gene matches: 6. Germline-derived CDR1 and CDR2 are SGDLS and YYNGEE. The CDR3 protein is CASSLGTDTNYGYTF. For the CDR3, the DNA is TGTGCCAGCAGCCTCGGGACAGATACTAACTATGGCTACACCTTC.

The genes are TRBV5-4 and TRBJ1-1, with a weak D call TRBD1 (6 bases). CDR1 and CDR2 (germline): SGHNT, YYREEE (reference sequence). Trimming took off 5 bases at V and 1 base at J, with 15 bases between the two ends. CDR3 length: 15 residues. As DNA, the CDR3 is TGTGCCAGCAGGCCGCCGGGACAAAAGAACACTGAAGCTTTCTTT. This gives the protein CASRPPGQKNTEAFF. The complete variable domain, with remaining parts taken from reference TRBV5-4 and TRBJ1-1, reads ETGVTQSPTHLIKTRGQQVTLRCSSQSGHNTVSWYQQALGQGPQFIFQYYREEENGRGNFPPRFSGLQFPNYSSELNVNALELDDSALYLCASRPPGQKNTEAFFGQGTRLTVV.